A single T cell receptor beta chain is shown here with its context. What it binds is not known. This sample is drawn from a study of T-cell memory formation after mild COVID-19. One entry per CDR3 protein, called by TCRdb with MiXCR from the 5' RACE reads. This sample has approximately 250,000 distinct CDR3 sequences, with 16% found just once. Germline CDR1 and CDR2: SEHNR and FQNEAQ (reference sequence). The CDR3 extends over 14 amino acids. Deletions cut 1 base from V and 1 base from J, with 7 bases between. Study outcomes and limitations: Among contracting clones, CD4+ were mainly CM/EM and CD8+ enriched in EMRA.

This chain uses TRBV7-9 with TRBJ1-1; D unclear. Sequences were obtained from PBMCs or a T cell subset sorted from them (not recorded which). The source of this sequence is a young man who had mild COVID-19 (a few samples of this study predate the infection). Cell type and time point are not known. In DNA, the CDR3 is TGTGCCAGCAGCTTAGTAAGGACGAACACTGAAGCTTTCTTT. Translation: CASSLVRTNTEAFF.